The 31 T cell receptor beta chains below were found in one sample sequenced in a study of cytomegalovirus exposure and HLA in healthy donors. The PCR employed 60 Vbeta primers together with 13 Jbeta primers. Clones were read by immunoSEQ multiplex PCR, and TCRdb kept only the in-frame ones, dropping some. Of 90,000 or so clones listed, over 60% are singletons. Sequenced: PBMCs. Receptor source: a female donor in good health and CMV-seronegative.

The chain uses TRBV4-3 and TRBJ2-1; D is uncertain. The length of the CDR3 is 17 residues. From germline, CDR1 is LGHNA and CDR2 YSLEER. The ends were cut back, 0 bases at V and 6 bases at J, with 18 bases in the middle. The CDR3 is CASSQELSLSGGNEQFF. The CDR3 DNA sequence: TGCGCCAGCAGCCAAGAGTTATCACTGTCGGGTGGCAATGAGCAGTTCTTC.

V usage is TRBV7-8 and J usage is TRBJ1-4, with 10 bases lining up with TRBD1. The CDR3 extends over 15 amino acids. Per the germline V gene, CDR1 is SGHVS and CDR2 is FQNEAQ. Trimming took 4 bases from V and 7 from J; bases not matched to a gene: 6. CDR3 coding DNA: TGTGCCAGCAGCTCGACAGGGGGCCTGCGTGAAAAACTGTTTTTT. It specifies CASSSTGGLREKLFF.

CDR3 nucleotides: TGCGCCAGCAGCTGGGGGCAGGGGAACATTCAGTACTTC. Its translation: CASSWGQGNIQYF. The genes are TRBV5-1 and TRBJ2-4; perhaps TRBD1 as D (6 bases). The CDR3 spans 13 residues. The V gene's germline CDR1 is SGHRS and CDR2 YFSETQ. V was cut by 3 bases and J by 7 bases, with 11 bases left in between.

This chain uses TRBV11-2 with TRBJ1-1, with unresolved D. The CDR3 consists of 13 residues. The V end was cut by 1 base, the J end by 1 base, with 4 bases between. Germline V gives CDR1 SGHAT, CDR2 FQNNGV. CDR3 loop: CASSLVRNTEAFF. CDR3 bases: TGTGCCAGCAGCTTAGTTAGGAACACTGAAGCTTTCTTT.

The V gene is TRBV6-1, the J gene TRBJ1-2; 7 nucleotides match TRBD1. Germline assignment: CDR1 MNHNS and CDR2 SASEGT. Losses at the gene ends were 4 bases for V and 0 bases for J; bases not matched to a gene: 5. CDR3 size: 15 residues. CDR3 sequence (DNA): TGTGCCAGCAGTGGCTGGGACAGTCCTAACTATGGCTACACCTTC. As protein: CASSGWDSPNYGYTF.

J is TRBJ2-5 and V is TRBV5-6, with 8 bases fitting TRBD1. CDR1 SGHDT and CDR2 YYEEEE come from the germline V gene. The CDR3 has 14 residues. After removal of 7 bases from V and 4 bases from J, the junction contained 9 bases not matched to a gene. CDR3 coding DNA: TGTGCCAGCCGCTCAGGGGGCGTCTCAGAGACCCAGTACTTC. Translation gives CASRSGGVSETQYF.

The chain has TRBV19 and TRBJ2-5, with 9 nucleotides matching TRBD1. CDR1 is LNHDA, CDR2 SQIVND, per germline (reference sequence). Trimming cost V 0 bases and J 4 bases; bases outside gene matches: 6. The CDR3 consists of 16 residues. CDR3 nucleotides: TGTGCCAGTAGTATAGACTCCGGGACAGGGCTAGAGACCCAGTACTTC. Translation: CASSIDSGTGLETQYF.

V is TRBV5-1 and J is TRBJ2-2, with 12 bases that match TRBD2. Looked up from germline, CDR1 is SGHRS and CDR2 is YFSETQ. The CDR3 totals 17 residues. The V and J ends lost 0 bases and 5 bases, in that order; junction bases with no gene match: 5. The CDR3 bases are TGCGCCAGCAGCTTGGGACTAGCGGGAGTAGGGACCGGGGAGCTGTTTTTT. Translated, it gives CASSLGLAGVGTGELFF. The full variable domain, its missing parts supplied by reference TRBV5-1 and TRBJ2-2, is KAGVTQTPRYLIKTRGQQVTLSCSPISGHRSVSWYQQTPGQGLQFLFEYFSETQRNKGNFPGRFSGRQFSNSRSEMNVSTLELGDSALYLCASSLGLAGVGTGELFFGEGSRLTVL.

This clone was seen more than once but under ten times. This chain uses TRBV5-1 with TRBJ1-1, with D possibly matching TRBD1 (5 bases). The V and J ends lost 3 bases and 4 bases respectively, with 13 bases between them. The CDR3 is 14 amino acids. Germline assignment: CDR1 SGHRS and CDR2 YFSETQ. CDR3 bases: TGCGCCAGCAGCTGGGGTGCCGGGGGCACTGAAGCTTTCTTT. Residues: CASSWGAGGTEAFF. Looking up the rest from reference TRBV5-1 and TRBJ1-1 gives the full variable domain: KAGVTQTPRYLIKTRGQQVTLSCSPISGHRSVSWYQQTPGQGLQFLFEYFSETQRNKGNFPGRFSGRQFSNSRSEMNVSTLELGDSALYLCASSWGAGGTEAFFGQGTRLTVV.

V usage is TRBV28 and J usage is TRBJ1-5; TRBD1 is a possible D gene (5 bases). With 8 bases removed from V and 4 bases from J, the gap between germline ends came to 12 bases. CDR3 length equals 13 residues. Germline CDR1 and CDR2: MDHEN and SYDVKM. CDR3: CASVGGGNQPQHF. CDR3 nucleotides: TGTGCCAGCGTTGGGGGGGGAAATCAGCCCCAGCATTTT.

This chain connects TRBV1 to TRBJ2-1; the table's TRBD2 call for D was not verified on the DNA. TRBV1 is an annotated pseudogene. The CDR3 is 17 amino acids. The CDR3 is CTSSKSPPSGRDGEQFF. The DNA of the CDR3 is TGCACCAGCAGCAAATCCCCCCCCAGCGGGAGGGACGGCGAGCAGTTCTTC.

This clone has only a few counts. This CDR3 is CAWKGGRERDTQYF. The CDR3 nucleotides read TGTGCCTGGAAGGGGGGGCGGGAGAGGGATACGCAGTATTTT. The chain has TRBV30 and TRBJ2-3, with D maybe TRBD2 (7 bases). Germline V gene sequence: CDR1 GTSNPN, CDR2 SVGIG (reference sequence). The V and J ends lost 4 bases and 6 bases respectively, with 17 bases between them. This CDR3 contains 14 residues.

For this clone: The germline gene is not matched at one end of the junction; a read error may be the cause. The chain employs TRBV5-1 and TRBJ1-2; 7 bases align to TRBD1. This CDR3 contains 17 residues. The germline gives CDR1 SGHRS, CDR2 YFSETQ. The CDR3 sequence is CVSSLLPLQGANYGYTF. In nucleotides, the CDR3 is TGCGTCAGCAGCTTGCTCCCCCTGCAGGGGGCTAACTATGGCTACACCTTC.

The chain couples TRBV6-5 to TRBJ1-2, with 7 bases that match TRBD1. Germline values: CDR1 MNHEY, CDR2 SVGAGI. V lost 4 bases, J lost 0 bases, and 5 bases stayed unmatched. The CDR3 runs 15 residues. This CDR3 reads CASSFHTGANYGYTF. CDR3 sequence (DNA): TGTGCCAGCAGTTTCCATACAGGGGCTAACTATGGCTACACCTTC.

This clone has only a few counts. The gene calls are TRBV13 and TRBJ1-1, with no clear D. Germline CDR1 and CDR2: PRHDT and FYEKMQ (reference sequence). The V gene lost 5 bases and the J gene lost 7 bases, with 8 bases spanning the gap. The CDR3 consists of 11 residues. DNA for the CDR3: TGTGCCAGCAGCCAAACTCTTGAAGCTTTCTTT. Translation: CASSQTLEAFF.

The CDR3 reads CAWSQTALSYNSPLHF. DNA of the CDR3: TGTGCCTGGAGTCAGACAGCGCTCTCCTATAATTCACCCCTCCACTTT. The chain joins TRBV30 to TRBJ1-6; tentative D call: TRBD1 (5 bases). Trimming cost V 2 bases and J 0 bases, with 11 bases left between them. CDR3 length equals 16 residues. The germline V gene encodes CDR1 GTSNPN and CDR2 SVGIG (reference sequence).

This clone was observed a single time. V usage is TRBV28 and J usage is TRBJ1-2; tentatively, D is TRBD1 (5 bases). The CDR3 contains 13 residues. V lost 5 bases and J lost 8, with 15 bases in between. Germline V gives CDR1 MDHEN, CDR2 SYDVKM. In nucleotides, the CDR3 is TGTGCCAGCAGTCGGGGGGGGGAGGTAGGCTACACCTTC. Translating it yields CASSRGGEVGYTF.

The genes are TRBV29-1 and TRBJ2-2; D remains ambiguous. Germline V gene sequence: CDR1 SQVTM, CDR2 ANQGSEA. This CDR3 spans 12 amino acids. V lost 4 bases and J lost 1, with 4 bases in between. The CDR3 DNA is TGCAGCGTTGGTCGGAACACCGGGGAGCTGTTTTTT. It codes for CSVGRNTGELFF.

The chain is built from TRBV27 and TRBJ2-3; TRBD2 agrees at 8 bases. This CDR3 comprises 14 residues. The ends lost 0 bases at V and 7 bases at J; junction bases unmatched: 3. Germline V CDR1 and CDR2: MNHEY, SMNVEV (reference sequence). This CDR3 reads CASSLSGLGYTQYF. The CDR3 nucleotides are TGTGCCAGCAGTTTATCGGGACTAGGGTATACGCAGTATTTT.

This clone was observed a handful of times. This sequence joins TRBV6-5 and TRBJ2-7; D is possibly TRBD1 (5 bases). V lost 3 bases, J lost 3 bases, and 9 bases lay in between. The germline V gene encodes CDR1 MNHEY and CDR2 SVGAGI. The CDR3 has 13 residues. CDR3 DNA: TGTGCCAGCAGTTATGGCACAGGCTACGAGCAGTACTTC. This encodes CASSYGTGYEQYF.

This clone was picked up one time. The genes are TRBV2 and TRBJ2-3; 7 nucleotides line up with TRBD1. J lost 5 bases, V lost 4 bases, and 3 bases had no gene match. The CDR3 length is 13 residues. In germline, CDR1 is SNHLY, CDR2 FYNNEI. CDR3 loop: CASSGQGLDTQYF. In nucleotides, the CDR3 is TGTGCCAGCAGTGGACAGGGCTTAGATACGCAGTATTTT. Full variable domain (missing parts from reference TRBV2 and TRBJ2-3): EPEVTQTPSHQVTQMGQEVILRCVPISNHLYFYWYRQILGQKVEFLVSFYNNEISEKSEIFDDQFSVERPDGSNFTLKIRSTKLEDSAMYFCASSGQGLDTQYFGPGTRLTVL.

The chain couples TRBV5-1 to TRBJ2-3; 7 bases align to TRBD2. The J segment lost 0 bases and the V segment lost 0 bases, leaving 4 bases of the junction unmatched. The CDR3 runs 16 residues. The V gene's germline CDR1 is SGHRS and CDR2 YFSETQ. The CDR3 DNA sequence: TGCGCCAGCAGCTTGGTGGCTAGCGGCAGCACAGATACGCAGTATTTT. Encoded protein: CASSLVASGSTDTQYF. The entire variable domain, with the rest obtained from reference TRBV5-1 and TRBJ2-3, is as follows: KAGVTQTPRYLIKTRGQQVTLSCSPISGHRSVSWYQQTPGQGLQFLFEYFSETQRNKGNFPGRFSGRQFSNSRSEMNVSTLELGDSALYLCASSLVASGSTDTQYFGPGTRLTVL.

This clone was picked up one time. The chain recombines TRBV5-1 with TRBJ1-1; D might be TRBD1 (5 bases). Deletions cut 2 bases from V and 5 bases from J, with 10 bases between. CDR3 size: 13 residues. Germline loops: CDR1 SGHRS, CDR2 YFSETQ. CDR3 residues: CASSFVGETEAFF. The DNA for the CDR3 is TGCGCCAGCAGCTTCGTAGGGGAAACTGAAGCTTTCTTT. Filled out from reference TRBV5-1 and TRBJ1-1, the complete variable domain reads KAGVTQTPRYLIKTRGQQVTLSCSPISGHRSVSWYQQTPGQGLQFLFEYFSETQRNKGNFPGRFSGRQFSNSRSEMNVSTLELGDSALYLCASSFVGETEAFFGQGTRLTVV.

This rearrangement joins TRBV30 to TRBJ2-7; TRBD1 agrees at 7 bases. The germline V gene encodes CDR1 GTSNPN and CDR2 SVGIG (reference sequence). The CDR3 length is 14 residues. The junction had 9 bases not matched to a gene; V was cut back by 5 bases and J by 2 bases. The CDR3 sequence: CAWHRTGEAYEQYF. The CDR3 DNA reads as TGTGCCTGGCACAGGACAGGAGAAGCCTACGAGCAGTACTTC.

The CDR3 spells CASSFLGGYNEQFF. The CDR3 DNA reads TGTGCCAGCAGCTTTCTGGGGGGCTACAATGAGCAGTTCTTC. This chain joins TRBV5-4 and TRBJ2-1, with D possibly being TRBD2 (6 bases). This CDR3 comprises 14 residues. The germline V and J ends were trimmed by 2 bases and 3 bases, with 9 bases remaining between them. CDR1 SGHNT and CDR2 YYREEE come from the germline V gene (reference sequence). The full variable domain, in which reference TRBV5-4 and TRBJ2-1 provide the parts outside the CDR3, is ETGVTQSPTHLIKTRGQQVTLRCSSQSGHNTVSWYQQALGQGPQFIFQYYREEENGRGNFPPRFSGLQFPNYSSELNVNALELDDSALYLCASSFLGGYNEQFFGPGTRLTVL.

The CDR3, as DNA: TGTGCCAGCAGCAAACCAGGGGGCATCTACTTC. It translates to CASSKPGGIYF. The rearrangement joins TRBV21-1 to TRBJ1-2; the table's TRBD1 call for D was not verified on the DNA. TRBV21-1 is a pseudogene. The CDR3 consists of 11 residues.

The chain carries TRBV10-3 and TRBJ1-5; perhaps TRBD1 as D (5 bases). This CDR3 comprises 15 residues. Trimming cost V 2 bases and J 6 bases, with 14 bases left between them. Germline lookup yields CDR1 ENHRY and CDR2 SYGVKD. CDR3 nucleotide sequence: TGTGCCATCAGTGAGGGAGGGGATCGAGGTCAGCCCCAGCATTTT. It yields the protein CAISEGGDRGQPQHF.

The count of this clone is one. The rearrangement uses TRBV19 and TRBJ1-1; 11 nucleotides line up with TRBD1. Germline CDR1 reads LNHDA; CDR2 reads SQIVND (reference sequence). The CDR3 covers 16 residues. The V gene end was trimmed by 5 bases and the J gene end by 3 bases; junction bases not matched to a gene: 8. CDR3 sequence reads: CASSPPGQGAYTEAFF. Written as DNA, the CDR3 is TGTGCCAGTAGTCCACCCGGACAGGGGGCTTACACTGAAGCTTTCTTT.

The CDR3 region is CASSLDGGAIFSEQFF. The CDR3 bases are TGTGCCAGCAGCTTAGACGGGGGGGCCATCTTCTCTGAGCAGTTCTTC. V gene TRBV11-2 combines with J gene TRBJ2-1, with 8 bases matching TRBD2. CDR1 is SGHAT and CDR2 is FQNNGV in the germline V gene. This CDR3 is built from 16 residues. After removal of 0 bases from V and 9 bases from J, the junction contained 10 bases not matched to a gene.

CDR3 DNA sequence: TGTGCCAGCAGCTTAGCTGGACTAGCGGCACGAAAATACAATGAGCAGTTCTTC. It codes for CASSLAGLAARKYNEQFF. The rearrangement joins TRBV7-2 to TRBJ2-1, with 10 nucleotides matching TRBD2. The junction had 9 bases not matched to a gene; V was cut back by 0 bases and J by 4 bases. The germline V gene has CDR1 SGHTA and CDR2 FQGNSA. The CDR3 runs to 18 residues.

V is TRBV4-3 and J is TRBJ1-4; 9 bases fit TRBD1. The CDR3 has 14 amino acids. Germline V gene data show CDR1 as LGHNA and CDR2 as YSLEER. V lost 4 bases to trimming and J lost 6 bases; unmatched junction nucleotides: 3. CDR3 loop: CASSLDRGDEKLFF. The CDR3 DNA is TGCGCCAGCAGCCTGGACAGGGGCGATGAAAAACTGTTTTTT.